This T cell receptor (beta chain) comes out of a study of T cells in Graves' hyperthyroidism and ophthalmopathy. Germline V gives CDR1 DFQATT, CDR2 SNEGSKA (reference sequence). Trimming pared 0 bases from V and 3 bases from J, leaving 15 bases between. This CDR3 region has 15 residues. Patients were excluded because of uncontrolled infection, other autoimmune disease, pregnancy or lactation. Amplified regions were TCR beta CDR3 sequences from RNA transcripts. Primed by the HTBI set, a first-round RT-PCR was run on the TCR CDR3. Each CDR3 protein gets one entry after TCRdb re-called the multiplex PCR reads with MiXCR. The repertoire includes about 610,000 distinct CDR3 sequences, over 12% of them detected once, and about 4.5% sits in the top ten.

The clonotype originates from a woman aged 35 to 49 with Graves' ophthalmopathy. The sequencing input was blood. The chain is built from TRBV20-1 and TRBJ2-7, with TRBD2 as a possible D gene (6 bases). The CDR3 DNA sequence: TGCAGTGCTAGAGATCGGGAGCAAGTCCTCTACGAGCAGTACTTC. Translating gives CSARDREQVLYEQYF.